These 12 T cell receptor beta chains were all obtained from the same sample, sequenced in a study of blood T cell repertoires in COVID-19. Produced via immunoSEQ multiplex PCR; TCRdb's table is partial and in-frame only. This sample carries 250,000 to 300,000 clones, about 89% of them seen once, and the ten largest clones take 1.7%. Sequencing was performed on PBMCs or T cells enriched from blood (not recorded which). The origin of the receptors is a woman between 35 and 50 years old who had recovered from COVID-19.

This rearrangement joins TRBV29-1 to TRBJ1-2, with D maybe TRBD1 (6 bases). Germline CDR1 reads SQVTM; CDR2 reads ANQGSEA. Deletions cut 4 bases from V and 4 bases from J, with 19 bases between. CDR3 length: 15 residues. The CDR3 DNA is TGCAGCGTTGCCCCGACAGGACCGGGGAGCTATGGCTACACCTTC. Its protein product is CSVAPTGPGSYGYTF.

This chain uses TRBV29-1 with TRBJ2-1; D possibly corresponds to TRBD2 (6 bases). The CDR3 consists of 13 residues. Germline assignment: CDR1 SQVTM and CDR2 ANQGSEA. Trimming stripped 4 bases from V and 5 bases from J, with 12 bases between. CDR3 in DNA: TGCAGCGTTGCGGGCGGGGCAAACAATGAGCAGTTCTTC. It specifies CSVAGGANNEQFF.

The chain carries TRBV5-6 and TRBJ2-7; D not resolved. CDR1 SGHDT and CDR2 YYEEEE come from the germline V gene. Trimming left V 4 bases short and J 3 bases short, with 11 bases between. The CDR3 spans 13 residues. This CDR3 is CASSATYFYEQYF. The CDR3 bases are TGTGCCAGCAGCGCCACTTACTTCTACGAGCAGTACTTC.

The V and J genes are TRBV11-3 and TRBJ2-5, with 7 bases fitting TRBD1. J lost 2 bases, V lost 2 bases, and 17 bases had no gene match. This CDR3 comprises 19 residues. CDR1 and CDR2 (germline): SGHNT, YENEEA. CDR3 region: CASSLKGGARTGEQETQYF. The CDR3 DNA reads TGTGCCAGCAGCTTAAAGGGCGGCGCCCGGACAGGAGAACAAGAGACCCAGTACTTC.

The V and J genes are TRBV7-9 and TRBJ2-1; no definite D call. V was clipped by 5 bases and J by 0 bases, with 11 bases between them. Germline loops: CDR1 SEHNR, CDR2 FQNEAQ (reference sequence). The CDR3 sequence is 15 residues long. CDR3: CASSRSVGSYNEQFF. The CDR3 coding sequence is TGTGCCAGCAGCCGGAGCGTCGGCTCCTACAATGAGCAGTTCTTC. Variable domain in full (rest from reference TRBV7-9 and TRBJ2-1): DTGVSQNPRHKITKRGQNVTFRCDPISEHNRLYWYRQTLGQGPEFLTYFQNEAQLEKSRLLSDRFSAERPKGSFSTLEIQRTEQGDSAMYLCASSRSVGSYNEQFFGPGTRLTVL.

The chain links TRBV5-1 to TRBJ1-2; D ambiguous. From germline, CDR1 is SGHRS and CDR2 YFSETQ. The CDR3 runs to 15 residues. V was pared by 1 base and J by 2 bases, with 12 bases between. The CDR3 region has the DNA TGCGCCAGCAGCTTGTTGTTGGGCAGCAACTATGGCTACACCTTC. It translates to CASSLLLGSNYGYTF.

The rearrangement links TRBV7-6 to TRBJ2-1; D is uncertain. The V and J ends lost 6 bases and 8 bases respectively, with 20 bases between them. This CDR3 is built from 15 residues. The germline V gene encodes CDR1 SGHVS and CDR2 FNYEAQ. This CDR3 is CASRPTLKVSDEQFF. As DNA, the CDR3 is TGTGCCAGCAGACCCACGCTCAAGGTCAGCGATGAGCAGTTCTTC.

The chain is built from TRBV27 and TRBJ2-1; perhaps TRBD2 as D (6 bases). Deletions cut 5 bases from V and 1 base from J, with 15 bases between. Germline CDR1 reads MNHEY; CDR2 reads SMNVEV (reference sequence). The CDR3 spans 16 residues. CDR3: CASSAAEGGSYNEQFF. For the CDR3, the DNA is TGTGCCAGCAGTGCCGCGGAGGGCGGGTCCTACAATGAGCAGTTCTTC.

J is TRBJ1-6 and V is TRBV27; a possible D gene is TRBD1 (5 bases). The V and J ends lost 5 bases and 9 bases respectively, with 17 bases between them. Germline V gene sequence: CDR1 MNHEY, CDR2 SMNVEV (reference sequence). CDR3 length: 15 residues. CDR3 in amino acids: CASSPGRGSGSPLHF. DNA for the CDR3: TGTGCCAGCAGTCCGGGGCGGGGTAGCGGTTCACCCCTCCACTTT.

The V gene is TRBV12-3 or TRBV12-4, the J gene TRBJ2-1; 9 positions match TRBD1. V was clipped by 6 bases and J by 7 bases; unmatched bases: 4. The CDR3 totals 13 residues. In nucleotides, the CDR3 is TGTGCCAGCAGCGGGACAGGGCGGAATGAGCAGTTCTTC. This gives the protein CASSGTGRNEQFF.

The chain has TRBV30 and TRBJ1-2; D may be TRBD1 (6 bases). V shed 3 bases and J shed 8 bases, with 16 bases lying between them. The CDR3 spans 13 residues. The germline V gene encodes CDR1 GTSNPN and CDR2 SVGIG (reference sequence). The CDR3 coding sequence is TGTGCCTGGAGGTTGGACAGAGTTCAAGGCTACACCTTC. The encoded protein is CAWRLDRVQGYTF.

This rearrangement joins TRBV28 to TRBJ1-6; 7 bases are a match to TRBD1. In germline, CDR1 is MDHEN, CDR2 SYDVKM. CDR3 length: 16 residues. V gave up 3 bases and J gave up 9 bases; unmatched junction bases: 11. DNA of the CDR3: TGTGCCAGCAGTTTTTTAGGGGGCTCGGTAGGTTCACCCCTCCACTTT. It specifies CASSFLGGSVGSPLHF.